This T cell receptor (beta chain) was sequenced for a study of T cells in Graves' hyperthyroidism and ophthalmopathy. The CDR3 is made up of 15 amino acids. CDR1 and CDR2 from the germline V gene are KGHDR and SFDVKD. Trimming stripped 6 bases from V and 4 bases from J, with 15 bases between. There are a few counts of this clonotype. Antigen specificity is unknown. Study findings and constraints: The model forecast ophthalmopathy, anticipating it by a median approximately 6.1 months before onset. Most clonotypes that expanded in the thyroid above 0.001 also showed up in blood.

Researchers took RNA transcripts and amplified the TCR beta CDR3 regions from them. The primer set for the first-round RT-PCR of the TCR CDR3 was HTBI. MiXCR, applied by TCRdb to the multiplex PCR reads, yields one record per CDR3 protein. Of a few hundred thousand distinct CDR3 sequences listed, under 15% are singletons. Graves' hyperthyroidism was deemed stable given no ophthalmopathy progression within 18 months. Newly diagnosed hyperthyroidism patients aged 18 to 65 years had disease lasting under 2 months. The chain recombines TRBV24-1 with TRBJ2-1; perhaps TRBD2 as D (5 bases). Sequencing was performed on blood. The origin of this receptor is a woman aged 25 to 45 with Graves' hyperthyroidism. The CDR3 is CATSKTGLSYNEQFF. The DNA for the CDR3 is TGTGCCACCAGTAAGACCGGACTGTCGTACAATGAGCAGTTCTTC.